These 7 T cell receptor beta chains were all obtained from the same sample, sequenced in a study of CD8+ T cells in alopecia areata. RNA extraction and reverse transcription yielded cDNA as sequencing template. The protocol was immunoSEQ multiplex PCR, while the TCRdb copy is restricted to in-frame clones and leaves out a portion. The sample records approximately 140,000 clones, over 80% being singletons. The sample was CD8+ T cells sorted from blood, taken at week 0. These receptors originate from a human donor with alopecia areata.

The V gene is TRBV11-2, the J gene TRBJ2-7; D may be TRBD1 (6 bases). Germline CDR1 and CDR2: SGHAT and FQNNGV. This CDR3 region has 14 residues. The V gene lost 5 bases and the J gene lost 3 bases, with 14 bases spanning the gap. The CDR3: CASSHPGHNYEQYF. As DNA, the CDR3 is TGTGCCAGCAGCCACCCGGGACACAACTACGAGCAGTACTTC. The full variable domain, with the rest looked up from reference TRBV11-2 and TRBJ2-7, is EAGVAQSPRYKIIEKRQSVAFWCNPISGHATLYWYQQILGQGPKLLIQFQNNGVVDDSQLPKDRFSAERLKGVDSTLKIQPAKLEDSAVYLCASSHPGHNYEQYFGPGTRLTVT.

This sequence joins TRBV2 and TRBJ2-3, with 8 nucleotides matching TRBD1. The germline V gene has CDR1 SNHLY and CDR2 FYNNEI. CDR3 length: 15 amino acids. V shed 7 bases, J shed 2 bases, and the junction held 8 bases outside the gene matches. CDR3 in DNA: TGTGCCAGCATGGACAGGGCAGTTTTCACAGATACGCAGTATTTT. Its translation is CASMDRAVFTDTQYF.

This rearrangement joins TRBV6-5 to TRBJ2-7, with 11 positions matching TRBD1. Germline assignment: CDR1 MNHEY and CDR2 SVGAGI. V was clipped by 8 bases and J by 6 bases; unmatched bases: 3. The CDR3 has 12 residues. The CDR3 here is CASGTGGVEQYF. The CDR3 DNA follows: TGTGCCAGCGGGACAGGGGGTGTCGAGCAGTACTTC.

The rearrangement links TRBV20-1 to TRBJ2-1; D gene unclear. V was pared by 5 bases and J by 10 bases, with 12 bases between. This CDR3 comprises 11 residues. Germline CDR1 and CDR2: DFQATT and SNEGSKA (reference sequence). CDR3 in DNA: TGCAGTGCTGAGCGATCCCAGGAGCAGTTCTTC. Protein sequence: CSAERSQEQFF.

The chain carries TRBV4-2 and TRBJ2-7, with D unclear. The CDR3 covers 14 residues. Germline V gives CDR1 LGHNA, CDR2 YNFKEQ. Between the trimmed V and J ends, which lost 5 bases and 2 bases, there was a span of 13 bases. In DNA form, the CDR3 reads TGTGCCAGCAGCTTATCAGGCGGAGCCTACGAGCAGTACTTC. Its protein product is CASSLSGGAYEQYF.

The V and J genes are TRBV7-9 and TRBJ2-1, with 14 bases fitting TRBD2. With 5 bases clipped from V and 8 bases from J, the junction kept 5 bases outside the gene matches. The CDR3 is 15 amino acids. Per germline, CDR1 SEHNR and CDR2 FQNEAQ (reference sequence). CDR3 in amino acids: CASSQGTSGSDEQFF. The CDR3 DNA follows: TGTGCCAGCAGCCAGGGGACTAGCGGGAGCGATGAGCAGTTCTTC. Using reference TRBV7-9 and TRBJ2-1 for the parts outside the CDR3, the full variable domain is DTGVSQNPRHKITKRGQNVTFRCDPISEHNRLYWYRQTLGQGPEFLTYFQNEAQLEKSRLLSDRFSAERPKGSFSTLEIQRTEQGDSAMYLCASSQGTSGSDEQFFGPGTRLTVL.

This chain connects TRBV18 to TRBJ1-6; D is possibly TRBD1 (5 bases). The CDR3 totals 16 residues. V shed 4 bases and J shed 3 bases, with 13 bases lying between them. Germline loops: CDR1 KGHSH, CDR2 LQKENI. The CDR3 coding sequence is TGTGCCAGCTCACGTAGAGGGGCGGTCTATAATTCACCCCTCCACTTT. This gives the protein CASSRRGAVYNSPLHF.